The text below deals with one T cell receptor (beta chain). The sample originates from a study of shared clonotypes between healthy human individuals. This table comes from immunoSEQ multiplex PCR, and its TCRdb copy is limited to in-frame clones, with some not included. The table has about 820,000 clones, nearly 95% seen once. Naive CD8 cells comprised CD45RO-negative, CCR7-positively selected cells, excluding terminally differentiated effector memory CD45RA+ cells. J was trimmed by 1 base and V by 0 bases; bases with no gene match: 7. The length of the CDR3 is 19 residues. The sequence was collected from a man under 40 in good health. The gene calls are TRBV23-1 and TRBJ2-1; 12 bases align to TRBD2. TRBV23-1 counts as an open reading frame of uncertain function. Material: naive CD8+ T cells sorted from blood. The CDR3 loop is CASSQSLTSGRGSYNEQFF. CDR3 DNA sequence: TGCGCCAGCAGTCAATCGTTGACTAGCGGGAGAGGGTCCTACAATGAGCAGTTCTTC.